This TCR beta chain was profiled in a study of neurological immune-mediated disorders (dated by TCRdb to about 2019). Background on the whole study: Peripheral blood TCR-beta repertoires from HTLV-I-associated myelopathy (HAM/TSP) patients, multiple sclerosis patients and healthy controls were compared by UMI-based sequencing. The 85 to 110 TCR-beta libraries included longitudinal samples, technical triplicates and paired sorted CD4+ and CD8+ T-cell subsets alongside PBMC samples. Longitudinal HAM/TSP and healthy donors were sampled at 3 time-points each (3-40 month intervals). Of the approximately 68 subjects in the cohort, approximately 15 were HAM/TSP patients, around 35 were multiple sclerosis patients, and approximately 20 were healthy controls. On the study overall, not on this receptor specifically: Across subjects, expanded clones never shared an identical CDR3 amino acid sequence, which suggests that the TCR-beta repertoires in every group were private. TCR clonal expansion was highest in HAM/TSP patients and lowest in MS patients, with MS patients falling below even healthy controls.

To synthesize cDNA, template-switch 5'RACE was performed with a primer carrying a 10-nucleotide random unique molecular identifier so that each TCR transcript was tagged. Every sequencing run yielded over 170 million TCR-beta sequences covering 15-18 subjects. The RNeasy kit was used for extraction of total RNA. TCR-beta VDJ regions were amplified with primers for the TCR constant region and the 5'RACE anchor, using the KAPA Real-time Library Amplification kit. A first PCR added sample indexes and Illumina adaptors, after which a second PCR increased the library yield. After purification with Ampure beads, the TCR product of roughly 650 bp was size-selected on a 2% E-gel SizeSelection system. Library quality was checked on a Bioanalyzer, concentration was measured with Qubit, and libraries were quantified with the Kapa Library Quantification kit before pooling. Libraries were sequenced paired-end 2 x 150 bp on an Illumina HiSeq 2500. To increase sequence diversity, about 25-30% phiX was spiked into each library pool. The original pipeline was this. The quality-filtered reads were processed with the UMI-based MiGEC pipeline, whose error correction step removed more than 80% of the raw TCR sequences. VDJ genes were aligned to IMGT germline references, and clonotypes were defined by unique CDR3 amino acid sequence plus V-J genes. Clonal expansion, Shannon diversity and CDR3 relatedness (CalcPairwiseDistances, ClusterSamples) were evaluated with VDJtools, and phylogenetic trees were built with CLCbio workbench. Expanded clones were defined as having at least 8 unique UMIs, based on coefficient-of-variation modelling across technical triplicates. Using fastp at Q25 and MiXCR, TCRdb reprocessed the public reads and kept productive beta chains. Each entry merges the rows of one CDR3 protein and shows their most common DNA and genes. The V and J calls were not made by the authors but by TCRdb's processing. Present in this sample are tens of thousands of distinct CDR3 sequences, roughly an eighth of which were seen just once. The ten largest clonotypes hold around 4.3% of the sample.

From the cysteine through the phenylalanine, the CDR3 covers 15 amino acids. Kept here is only the CDR3 DNA, which spans 45 bases and is read in frame from base 1. The germline V gene (reference sequence) yields DFQATT for CDR1 and SNEGSKA for CDR2. V is cut back by 4 bases and J by 3 bases, with 8 bases in the junction unmatched. This specimen's time point label, interpreted: longitudinal time-point 1 (baseline). Unsorted PBMC libraries were generated from 2 million PBMCs stored in RNAlater at -80 °C until RNA extraction. PBMCs were separated from peripheral blood using Ficoll-Hypaque density gradient centrifugation and then cryopreserved in liquid nitrogen. The sample holds many counts of this clonotype. What this receptor recognizes is not known. Per-base quality was not reported, and no clone a single base away is much larger than it.

The TCR was taken from a female donor with HTLV-1-associated myelopathy (HAM/TSP). The rearranged segments are TRBV20-1 and TRBJ2-4, with TRBD2 matching 8 junction bases. Sequenced material: PBMCs. The CDR3 protein sequence reads: CSAKFGGGDKNIQYF. The DNA is TGCAGTGCTAAGTTCGGGGGGGGAGACAAAAACATTCAGTACTTC.